This TCR beta chain was obtained from a study of CD8+CD57+ T cells in acquired aplastic anemia. Study summary: Mean yield of DNA from sorted CD4+ and CD8+ cells was 3 to 3.5 ug.

As to this clonotype: Its antigen is not known.

Germline V gene data show CDR1 as SEHNR and CDR2 as FQNEAQ (reference sequence). This CDR3 contains 14 residues. J gave up 3 bases and V 4 bases, and 5 bases lay outside the gene matches. Patients sequenced had flow cytometry evidence of CD8+CD57+ cell expansion. Diagnosis of severe acquired aplastic anemia applied to all patients. Findings and caveats of the study: Any difference that existed in CD8+ Simpson's diversity between patients and controls was not significant.

Template material for TCR beta VDJ and CDR3 profiling consisted of genomic DNA. TCRdb redid the calling of the reads with MiXCR, one entry per CDR3 protein. This sample has roughly 500,000 distinct CDR3 sequences, with more than 25% found just once. V and J are TRBV7-9 and TRBJ1-2, with 7 nucleotides matching TRBD1. Sequenced input: sorted CD4+, CD8+, or CD8+CD57+ T cells (not recorded which) from PBMCs. The TCR was taken from a human donor with aplastic anemia. The CDR3 DNA sequence: TGTGCCAGCAGCTCCCCGGACAGGTACTATGGCTACACCTTC. Protein sequence: CASSSPDRYYGYTF.